This TCR beta chain was captured in a study of shared clonotypes between healthy human individuals. The data were produced by immunoSEQ multiplex PCR, yet TCRdb's version contains in-frame clones alone and is incomplete. The sample holds approximately 640,000 clones, roughly 78% seen once. The V end lost 4 bases, the J end lost 0 bases, and 3 bases lay between the germline ends. Per germline, CDR1 WNHNN and CDR2 SYGVQD (reference sequence). This CDR3 contains 12 residues. This clone was seen at least ten times. What it recognizes is unknown. Study-wide points: Larger richness was generally estimated for naive than memory subsets. Enrolling few donors narrowed the genetic and exposure-history diversity that was represented.

Donors were healthy HIV-negative adults without recent acute infections or vaccinations. The receptor comes from a woman in her 30s in good health. The chain recombines TRBV10-1 with TRBJ1-1; D not resolved. The sequenced sample consisted of memory CD4+ T cells sorted from blood. Subset of the sample: CD45RA-negative fraction. The CDR3 here is CASSGMNTEAFF. In nucleotides, the CDR3 is TGCGCCAGCAGTGGAATGAACACTGAAGCTTTCTTT.